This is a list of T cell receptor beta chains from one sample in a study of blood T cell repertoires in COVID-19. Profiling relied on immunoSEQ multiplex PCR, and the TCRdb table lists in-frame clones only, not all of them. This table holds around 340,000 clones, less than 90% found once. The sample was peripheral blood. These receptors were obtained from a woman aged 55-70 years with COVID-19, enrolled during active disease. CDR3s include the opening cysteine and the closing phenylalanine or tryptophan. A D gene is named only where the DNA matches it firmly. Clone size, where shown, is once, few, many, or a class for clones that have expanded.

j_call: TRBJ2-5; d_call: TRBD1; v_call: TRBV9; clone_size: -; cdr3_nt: TGTGCCAGCGGGGGGACAGGACAAGAGACCCAGTACTTC; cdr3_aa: CASGGTGQETQYF
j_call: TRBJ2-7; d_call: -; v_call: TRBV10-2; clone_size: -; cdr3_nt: TGCGCCAGCAGTGAGTCGCCGGGGGTGGGGACCTACGAGCAGTACTTC; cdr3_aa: CASSESPGVGTYEQYF
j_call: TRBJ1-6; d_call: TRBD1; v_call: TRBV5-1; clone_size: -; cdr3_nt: TGCGCCAGCGGCGAGGGACAGCGATATAATTCACCCCTCCACTTT; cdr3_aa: CASGEGQRYNSPLHF
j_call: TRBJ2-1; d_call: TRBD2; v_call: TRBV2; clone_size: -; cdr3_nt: TGTGCCAGCAGGGGACTAGAGGGAACTGAGCAGTTCTTC; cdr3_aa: CASRGLEGTEQFF
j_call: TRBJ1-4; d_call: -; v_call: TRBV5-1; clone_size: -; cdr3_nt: TGCGCCAGCAGCAGGGAGGCAACTAATGAAAAACTGTTTTTT; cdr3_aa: CASSREATNEKLFF
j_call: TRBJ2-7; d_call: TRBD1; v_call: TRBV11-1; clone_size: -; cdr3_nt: TGTGCCAGCAGCTTGGGGACAGACGAGCAGTACTTC; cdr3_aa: CASSLGTDEQYF
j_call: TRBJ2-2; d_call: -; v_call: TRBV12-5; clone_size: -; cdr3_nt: TGTGCTAGTGGCCCCGTTGCAGGGGTCACCGGGGAGCTGTTTTTT; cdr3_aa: CASGPVAGVTGELFF
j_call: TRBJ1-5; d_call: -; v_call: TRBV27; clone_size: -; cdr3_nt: TGTGCCAGCAGTGCGTTACAGGCCCTTAGCAATCAGCCCCAGCATTTT; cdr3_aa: CASSALQALSNQPQHF
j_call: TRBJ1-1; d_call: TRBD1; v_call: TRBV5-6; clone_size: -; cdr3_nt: TGTGCCAGCAGTATTGGGACAGGGAACACTGAAGCTTTCTTT; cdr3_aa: CASSIGTGNTEAFF
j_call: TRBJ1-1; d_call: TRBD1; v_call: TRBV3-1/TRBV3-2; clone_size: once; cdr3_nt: TGTGCCAGCACTGGGCAGGGGGACACTGAAGCTTTCTTT; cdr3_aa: CASTGQGDTEAFF
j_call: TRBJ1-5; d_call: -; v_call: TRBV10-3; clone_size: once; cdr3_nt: TGTGCCATCAGCCGTGGACAGAATAGCAATCAGCCCCAGCATTTT; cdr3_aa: CAISRGQNSNQPQHF
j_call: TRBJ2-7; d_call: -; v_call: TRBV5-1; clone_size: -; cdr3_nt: TGCGCCAGCAGCCTCACGTTCGGGGCAGCGGGCTCCTACGAGCAGTACTTC; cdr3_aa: CASSLTFGAAGSYEQYF
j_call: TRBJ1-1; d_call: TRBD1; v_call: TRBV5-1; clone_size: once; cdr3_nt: TGCGCCAGCAGCCCAGGGACAGGGGGCGCAGGAACTGAAGCTTTCTTT; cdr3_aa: CASSPGTGGAGTEAFF
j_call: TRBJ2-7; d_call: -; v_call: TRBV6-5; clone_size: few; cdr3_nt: TGTGCCAGCGGGATGGGACACCCCTACGAGCAGTACTTC; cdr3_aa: CASGMGHPYEQYF
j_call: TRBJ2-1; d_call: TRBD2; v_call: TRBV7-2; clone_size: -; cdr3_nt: TGTGCCAGCAGCTCCCAACTAGCGGGGGGGCCCAATGAGCAGTTCTTC; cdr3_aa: CASSSQLAGGPNEQFF
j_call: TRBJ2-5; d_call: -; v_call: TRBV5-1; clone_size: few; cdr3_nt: TGCGCCAGCAGCCCCGGACGGACACCGGACCTACAAGAGACCCAGTACTTC; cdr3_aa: CASSPGRTPDLQETQYF
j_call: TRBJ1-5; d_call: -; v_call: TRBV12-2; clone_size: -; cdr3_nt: TGTGCAAGTCGCCCCGGACAGGGGGGCAATCAGCCCCAGCATTTT; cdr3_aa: CASRPGQGGNQPQHF
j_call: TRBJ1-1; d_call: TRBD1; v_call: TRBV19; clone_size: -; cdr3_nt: TGTGCCAGTAGTGGGACAGGGGCGGCTTTCTTT; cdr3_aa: CASSGTGAAFF
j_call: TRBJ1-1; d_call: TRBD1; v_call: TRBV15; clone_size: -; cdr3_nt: TGTGCCACCAGCAGAGACGCTTCGACAGGGGCCACTGAAGCTTTCTTT; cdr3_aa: CATSRDASTGATEAFF
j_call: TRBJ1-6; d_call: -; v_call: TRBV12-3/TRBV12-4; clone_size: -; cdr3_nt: TGTGCCAGCAGTTTTACAGGGAATTCACCCCTCCACTTT; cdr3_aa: CASSFTGNSPLHF
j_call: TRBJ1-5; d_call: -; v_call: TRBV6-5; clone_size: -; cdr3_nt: TGTGCCAGCACCCCGTCGGGTAGTTTCAATCAGCCCCAGCATTTT; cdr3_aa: CASTPSGSFNQPQHF
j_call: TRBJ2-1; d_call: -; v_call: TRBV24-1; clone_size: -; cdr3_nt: TGTGCCACCCAAGACAGTAATTACAATGAGCAGTTCTTC; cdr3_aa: CATQDSNYNEQFF
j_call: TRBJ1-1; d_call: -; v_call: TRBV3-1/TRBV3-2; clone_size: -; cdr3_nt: TGTGCCAGCAGCCAAGTGGGGGAGGGATTGAACACTGAAGCTTTCTTT; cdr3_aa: CASSQVGEGLNTEAFF
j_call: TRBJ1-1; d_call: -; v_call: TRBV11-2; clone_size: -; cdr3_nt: TGTGCCAGCAGCGATCGGACGAGGGCAACTGAAGCTTTCTTT; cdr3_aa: CASSDRTRATEAFF
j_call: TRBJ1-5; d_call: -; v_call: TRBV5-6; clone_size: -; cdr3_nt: TGTGCCAGCAGCTTGGGAGGTTATCAGCCCCAGCATTTT; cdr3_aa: CASSLGGYQPQHF